These T cell receptor beta chains were read from a single sample in a study of T-cell reconstitution after alpha-beta-depleted transplantation in children. MiXCR was run by TCRdb on the PCR reads, yielding one entry per CDR3 protein. The table lists over 400,000 distinct CDR3 sequences, 12% of them singletons, with less than 6.5% in the top ten. The starting material was PBMCs from the stem cell graft donor, obtained from the stem cell graft. The receptors derive from a human donor who donated a stem cell graft to a child with combined immunodeficiency. Both conserved end residues are part of each CDR3. The D gene is left open where the match is weak. Size values are once, few and many counts, or a class for expanded clones, and some rows have none.

clone_size: NA; v_call: TRBV4-1; j_call: TRBJ2-1; d_call: TRBD2; cdr3_nt: TGCGCCAGCAGCCGACCAATAGCGGGAGGGGGCAATGAGCAGTTCTTC; cdr3_aa: CASSRPIAGGGNEQFF
clone_size: NA; v_call: TRBV4-3; j_call: TRBJ1-1; d_call: NA; cdr3_nt: TGCGCCAGCAGCCAAGGCCTCCTCTTAAACACTGAAGCTTTCTTT; cdr3_aa: CASSQGLLLNTEAFF
clone_size: NA; v_call: TRBV7-3; j_call: TRBJ2-1; d_call: NA; cdr3_nt: TGTGCCAGCAGCTTAACGACGCGCAATGAGCAGTTCTTC; cdr3_aa: CASSLTTRNEQFF
clone_size: NA; v_call: TRBV29-1; j_call: TRBJ1-1; d_call: TRBD1; cdr3_nt: TGCAGCGTCGAAAGGGGACAGGGTACCACTGAAGCTTTCTTT; cdr3_aa: CSVERGQGTTEAFF
clone_size: NA; v_call: TRBV12-3/TRBV12-4; j_call: TRBJ1-5; d_call: NA; cdr3_nt: TGTGCCAGCAGTTATAGGGGTCGGGGCAATAGCAATCAGCCCCAGCATTTT; cdr3_aa: CASSYRGRGNSNQPQHF
clone_size: few; v_call: TRBV6-5; j_call: TRBJ1-2; d_call: NA; cdr3_nt: TGTGCCAGCAGTTACTCCTCACGGAGCTATGGCTACACCTTC; cdr3_aa: CASSYSSRSYGYTF
clone_size: NA; v_call: TRBV6-2/TRBV6-3; j_call: TRBJ2-2; d_call: NA; cdr3_nt: TGTGCCAGCAGAGACCAGAACACCGGGGAGCTGTTTTTT; cdr3_aa: CASRDQNTGELFF
clone_size: NA; v_call: TRBV20-1; j_call: TRBJ2-7; d_call: TRBD1; cdr3_nt: TGCAGTGCTAGTATTCGGGAACAGGGGGCCTACGAGCAGTACTTC; cdr3_aa: CSASIREQGAYEQYF
clone_size: NA; v_call: TRBV7-2; j_call: TRBJ2-1; d_call: NA; cdr3_nt: TGTGCCAGCAGCTTAGACGGGCAGGGGCTGAATGAGCAGTTCTTC; cdr3_aa: CASSLDGQGLNEQFF
clone_size: many; v_call: TRBV5-1; j_call: TRBJ2-3; d_call: NA; cdr3_nt: TGCGCCAGCAGCCTGCGGAGCGACACAGATACGCAGTATTTT; cdr3_aa: CASSLRSDTDTQYF
clone_size: many; v_call: TRBV29-1; j_call: TRBJ2-1; d_call: NA; cdr3_nt: TGCAGCGTTGGGAAGGGCAATGAGCAGTTCTTC; cdr3_aa: CSVGKGNEQFF
clone_size: many; v_call: TRBV10-3; j_call: TRBJ2-7; d_call: NA; cdr3_nt: TGTGCCATCAGTGATCTCTCTGGAGGCTCCTACGAGCAGTACTTC; cdr3_aa: CAISDLSGGSYEQYF
clone_size: many; v_call: TRBV11-2; j_call: TRBJ2-1; d_call: NA; cdr3_nt: TGTGCCAGCAGCTTAATCTCCTACAATGAGCAGTTCTTC; cdr3_aa: CASSLISYNEQFF
clone_size: few; v_call: TRBV9; j_call: TRBJ2-7; d_call: NA; cdr3_nt: TGTGCCAGCAGCACAGACCGGGACACCTACGAGCAGTACTTC; cdr3_aa: CASSTDRDTYEQYF